Each of the 2 T cell receptor beta chains below was sequenced from the same sample in a study of glioma-infiltrating T cells after dendritic cell vaccination. Data came from immunoSEQ multiplex PCR; TCRdb stores just in-frame clones and leaves some out. The sample lists roughly 90,000 clones, under 90% occurring once. Sample: blood, taken before dendritic cell vaccination. These TCRs come from a human donor with glioblastoma.

V and J are TRBV29-1 and TRBJ2-7; no firm D call. CDR3 size: 10 residues. V lost 5 bases and J lost 7, with 9 bases in between. Germline assignment: CDR1 SQVTM and CDR2 ANQGSEA. CDR3 bases: TGCAGCGTTCTCCAGTGGGAGCAGTACTTC. This translates into CSVLQWEQYF.

The chain has TRBV27 and TRBJ1-5; D possibly corresponds to TRBD1 (5 bases). Germline-derived CDR1 and CDR2 are MNHEY and SMNVEV (reference sequence). V lost 5 bases, J lost 3 bases, and 14 bases lay in between. This CDR3 is 15 amino acids long. CDR3 amino acids: CASSNLGGSNQPQHF. CDR3 nucleotide sequence: TGTGCCAGCAGTAACTTGGGGGGATCCAATCAGCCCCAGCATTTT.